A single sample is the source of the 10 T cell receptor beta chains below, sequenced in a study of T cell responses to AZD1222 COVID-19 vaccine (dated by TCRdb to about 2021). The method behind the library was the immunoSEQ multiplex PCR assay. The table comes from immuneACCESS by way of TCRdb, which keeps in-frame sequences with V and J called. Part of the clones is missing from these tables; in studies checked, under half for an unresolved V gene and the rest for unknown reasons. Here the sample has about 120,000 clones; roughly 86% occur a single time. The ten largest clones add up to 3.5% to 4.5% of the sample. What this sample's time point label stands for: baseline before first vaccination. This specimen was peripheral blood, taken on day 0 of AZD1222 vaccination. All receptors come from an adult in good health.

CDR3 sequence reads: CASSEAWLPRRPQHF. CDR3 DNA sequence: TGTGCCAGCAGTGAAGCTTGGCTGCCTCGCCGGCCCCAGCATTTT. The chain is built from TRBV6-1 and TRBJ1-5, with D uncertain. The CDR3 consists of 15 residues. Trimming shortened V by 0 bases and J by 9 bases, and 15 bases separated the two germline ends. In germline, CDR1 is MNHNS, CDR2 SASEGT.

V is TRBV5-5 and J is TRBJ1-2; 10 bases match TRBD1. The J segment lost 2 bases and the V segment lost 4 bases, leaving 8 bases of the junction unmatched. The CDR3 loop spans 16 amino acids. Germline V gives CDR1 SGHKS, CDR2 YYEKEE (reference sequence). In DNA form, the CDR3 reads TGTGCCAGCAGCCACGGGACAGGGGTTACCAACTATGGCTACACCTTC. It is translated as CASSHGTGVTNYGYTF.

The chain recombines TRBV7-9 with TRBJ2-6; 7 bases are shared with TRBD2. The J segment lost 2 bases and the V segment lost 4 bases, leaving 5 bases of the junction unmatched. From germline, CDR1 is SEHNR and CDR2 FQNEAQ (reference sequence). The CDR3 spans 16 residues. This chain's CDR3 is CASSYREGTGANVLTF. The CDR3 coding sequence is TGTGCCAGCAGCTATAGGGAGGGGACTGGGGCCAACGTCCTGACTTTC.

V usage is TRBV24-1 and J usage is TRBJ2-3; 8 positions match TRBD1. The germline V gene encodes CDR1 KGHDR and CDR2 SFDVKD. The CDR3 sequence is 17 residues long. Trimming cost V 5 bases and J 0 bases; bases outside gene matches: 9. CDR3 residues: CATSAIKTGASTDTQYF. The DNA of the CDR3 is TGTGCCACCAGTGCTATAAAGACAGGGGCTAGCACAGATACGCAGTATTTT.

The V and J genes are TRBV30 and TRBJ2-1, with TRBD2 identical over 9 bases. The V segment lost 0 bases and the J segment 4 bases; nucleotides outside the gene matches: 10. The CDR3 spans 17 residues. Per the germline V gene, CDR1 is GTSNPN and CDR2 is SVGIG (reference sequence). The CDR3 reads CAWSVLSTSGLYNEQFF. For the CDR3, the DNA is TGTGCCTGGAGTGTATTATCGACTAGCGGCCTGTACAATGAGCAGTTCTTC.

The CDR3 is CASSYGGTGMEKLFF. The CDR3 nucleotides read TGTGCCAGCAGTTACGGGGGGACAGGGATGGAAAAACTGTTTTTT. This chain joins TRBV6-6 and TRBJ1-4; 9 nucleotides match TRBD1. V was clipped by 2 bases and J by 8 bases; unmatched bases: 6. The CDR3 runs 15 residues. Germline lookup yields CDR1 MNHNY and CDR2 SVGAGI (reference sequence).

The CDR3 loop reads CASRRWGNSPLHF. The CDR3 DNA is TGTGCCAGCAGGAGGTGGGGGAATTCACCCCTCCACTTT. The J gene is TRBJ1-6, the V gene TRBV6-5; a possible D gene is TRBD1 (5 bases). V was pared by 6 bases and J by 7 bases, with 10 bases between. The germline V gene encodes CDR1 MNHEY and CDR2 SVGAGI. CDR3 length: 13 residues.

The chain joins TRBV5-1 to TRBJ1-1; D gene unclear. V lost 4 bases, J lost 3 bases, and 10 bases lay in between. Per the germline V gene, CDR1 is SGHRS and CDR2 is YFSETQ. This CDR3 comprises 13 residues. In nucleotides, the CDR3 is TGCGCCAGCAGCCATGGAGGTGACACTGAAGCTTTCTTT. The encoded protein is CASSHGGDTEAFF.

This chain connects TRBV3-1 (or the pseudogene TRBV3-2) to TRBJ2-1, with 12 bases that match TRBD2. The CDR3 contains 14 residues. Germline loops: CDR1 LGHDT, CDR2 YNNKEL (reference sequence). J lost 4 bases, V lost 8 bases, and 3 bases had no gene match. The chain's CDR3 is CASSTSGGYNEQFF. The CDR3 bases are TGTGCCAGCTCGACTAGCGGGGGTTACAATGAGCAGTTCTTC.

V and J are TRBV7-2 and TRBJ2-1, with D unclear. V lost 1 base and J 5 bases, leaving 9 bases between the germline ends. Per germline, CDR1 SGHTA and CDR2 FQGNSA. The length of the CDR3 is 14 residues. The CDR3 region is CASSLVLPNNEQFF. CDR3 sequence (DNA): TGTGCCAGCAGCTTAGTTCTACCGAACAATGAGCAGTTCTTC.